This is a list of T cell receptor beta chains from one sample in a study of regulatory T cells in long-lasting Graves disease. From the multiplex PCR reads, TCRdb called clonotypes with MiXCR, one entry per CDR3 protein. The sample has 500,000 to 800,000 distinct CDR3 sequences, around 30% seen once. The sequencing here drew on peripheral blood mononuclear cells (PBMCs), taken when the disease was refractory, from a patient treated with antithyroid drugs. All receptors come from a female donor with Graves disease. Each CDR3 is given with its conserved first and last residue.

v_gene,j_gene,CDR3aa
TRBV29-1,TRBJ1-2,CSVTPNRALYGYTF
TRBV28,TRBJ1-2,CASSSSTGTRGYTF
TRBV15,TRBJ1-1,CATGQGIMYTEAFF
TRBV2,TRBJ1-1,CASSEGQVGTEAFF
TRBV28,TRBJ1-1,CASRGIVEAFF
TRBV12-3/TRBV12-4,TRBJ2-5,CASSFKHQETQYF
TRBV15,TRBJ2-2,CATSSGTYDQAGELFF
TRBV6-5,TRBJ2-1,CASSYSTSGFRSYNEQFF
TRBV12-5,TRBJ1-2,CASGLVVVGATRGGYTF
TRBV28,TRBJ1-1,CASTLSGEGINTEAFF
TRBV12-3/TRBV12-4,TRBJ1-2,CASSLTPLGRPYGYTF
TRBV2,TRBJ2-1,CASMKDSIYNEQFF
TRBV27,TRBJ2-5,CASSMMIQETQYF
TRBV7-9,TRBJ2-5,CASSSRTSGNEGTQYF
TRBV12-3/TRBV12-4,TRBJ1-1,CASNRDTGTEAFF
TRBV6-5,TRBJ1-1,CASSYSRRTEAFF
TRBV5-1,TRBJ1-4,CASSPGSRGNEKLFF